The next 21 T cell receptor beta chains were all read from a single sample in a study of T cells after yellow fever vaccination (dated by TCRdb to the late 2010s). The library was generated by 5' RACE. The reads were generated on an Illumina NovaSeq 6000. The raw public data were reprocessed by TCRdb itself: fastp quality trimming at Q25, MiXCR clonotype calling, in-frame beta chains only. Each entry merges the rows of one CDR3 protein and shows their most common DNA and genes. In all, the sample holds some 340,000 distinct CDR3 sequences, and over 8.5% of those were seen once. Under 4% of the sample belongs to the ten largest clones. The treatment or condition label on this specimen signifies: live attenuated yellow fever vaccine strain. The specimen was CD4+ T cells sorted from PBMCs, collected 45 days after the yellow fever booster vaccination. The receptors shown here come from a man between 18 and 35 years old who received the YFV17D yellow fever vaccine.

Ten or more counts support this clonotype. The chain combines TRBV2 with TRBJ2-5; 8 bases are a match to TRBD1. V was pared by 3 bases and J by 9 bases, with 9 bases of the junction left unmatched. The CDR3 spans 14 residues. CDR1 and CDR2 from the germline V gene are SNHLY and FYNNEI. This CDR3 is CASSELTRGLPQYF. The CDR3 DNA is TGTGCCAGCAGTGAGCTTACCAGGGGGCTGCCCCAGTACTTC.

This clonotype was seen many times. The genes are TRBV2 and TRBJ2-3; no reliable D call. Germline CDR1 SNHLY, CDR2 FYNNEI. This CDR3 is built from 11 residues. The V and J ends lost 8 bases and 2 bases respectively, with 5 bases between them. The CDR3 loop is CASLTTDTQYF. DNA of the CDR3: TGTGCCAGCTTAACCACAGATACGCAGTATTTT.

The rearrangement links TRBV20-1 to TRBJ1-4; 8 nucleotides align to TRBD1. V lost 5 bases and J lost 8; bases outside the gene matches: 10. CDR1 is DFQATT and CDR2 is SNEGSKA in the germline V gene (reference sequence). The CDR3 spans 14 residues. This CDR3 reads CSAEPDRAGEKLFF. CDR3 nucleotide sequence: TGCAGTGCTGAGCCGGACAGGGCTGGGGAAAAACTGTTTTTT.

The V call is TRBV7-2, the J call TRBJ2-2; D may be TRBD1 or TRBD2 (6 bases each). Trimming removed 2 bases from V and 6 bases from J, with 19 bases in between. CDR3 length: 17 residues. The germline V gene has CDR1 SGHTA and CDR2 FQGNSA. CDR3 region: CASSLPGGPGYPGELFF. CDR3 in DNA: TGTGCCAGCAGCTTACCCGGGGGCCCGGGGTACCCCGGGGAGCTGTTTTTT. Looking up the rest from reference TRBV7-2 and TRBJ2-2 gives the full variable domain: GAGVSQSPSNKVTEKGKDVELRCDPISGHTALYWYRQSLGQGLEFLIYFQGNSAPDKSGLPSDRFSAERTGGSVSTLTIQRTQQEDSAVYLCASSLPGGPGYPGELFFGEGSRLTVL.

The genes are TRBV6-5 and TRBJ1-4; 7 nucleotides align to TRBD1. Germline V gene lookup returns CDR1 MNHEY and CDR2 SVGAGI. The V segment lost 6 bases and the J segment 6 bases; nucleotides outside the gene matches: 7. The CDR3 length is 14 residues. The CDR3 nucleotides are TGTGCCAGCAGGCGACAGGGCTGGTATGAAAAACTGTTTTTT. This encodes CASRRQGWYEKLFF.

There are a few counts of this clonotype. The chain recombines TRBV12-3 or TRBV12-4 with TRBJ2-3; 11 bases match TRBD1. V shed 5 bases, J shed 3 bases, and the junction held 4 bases outside the gene matches. The CDR3 has 15 amino acids. The CDR3 loop reads CASSQGQGGTDTQYF. CDR3 nucleotide sequence: TGTGCCAGCAGTCAGGGACAGGGGGGGACAGATACGCAGTATTTT.

The chain has TRBV5-4 and TRBJ2-2; no reliable D call. The CDR3 sequence is 16 residues long. With 1 base removed from V and 1 base from J, the gap between germline ends came to 11 bases. Per the germline V gene, CDR1 is SGHNT and CDR2 is YYREEE (reference sequence). For the CDR3, the DNA is TGTGCCAGCAGCTTGAGTCAGCAAGTGAACACCGGGGAGCTGTTTTTT. Its translation is CASSLSQQVNTGELFF.

This clonotype has just a few counts. The chain has TRBV18 and TRBJ2-5, with TRBD1 as a possible D gene (7 bases). This CDR3 comprises 15 residues. Germline CDR1 and CDR2: KGHSH and LQKENI. V shed 4 bases and J shed 5 bases, with 17 bases lying between them. This chain's CDR3 is CASSRANRGGETQYF. CDR3 nucleotides: TGTGCCAGCTCACGGGCTAACAGGGGAGGTGAGACCCAGTACTTC.

The chain recombines TRBV12-3 or TRBV12-4 with TRBJ2-3; D remains ambiguous. The CDR3 contains 13 residues. V was clipped by 3 bases and J by 6 bases, with 10 bases between them. The CDR3 DNA is TGTGCCAGCAGTTTTGACTGGGTGGATACGCAGTATTTT. It encodes CASSFDWVDTQYF.

The rearrangement uses TRBV4-3 and TRBJ1-2; 7 bases match TRBD1. The CDR3 totals 16 residues. The V gene's germline CDR1 is LGHNA and CDR2 YSLEER. Trimming at V came to 0 bases and at J to 3 bases, leaving 7 bases not matched to a gene. The DNA of the CDR3 is TGCGCCAGCAGCCAAGATCTTAAGGGGGCTTACTATGGCTACACCTTC. This sequence encodes CASSQDLKGAYYGYTF.

V is TRBV6-5 and J is TRBJ1-2, with a weak D call TRBD1 (6 bases). The CDR3 consists of 13 residues. V was clipped by 6 bases and J by 7 bases, with 15 bases between them. Germline assignment: CDR1 MNHEY and CDR2 SVGAGI. CDR3 region: CASSRGALGGYTF. CDR3 sequence (DNA): TGTGCCAGCAGCCGGGGGGCATTGGGTGGCTACACCTTC.

The chain combines TRBV5-6 with TRBJ2-1; D is perhaps TRBD2 (6 bases). V shed 4 bases and J shed 0 bases, with 11 bases lying between them. Per germline, CDR1 SGHDT and CDR2 YYEEEE. The CDR3 has 15 amino acids. Written as DNA, the CDR3 is TGTGCCAGCAGCGAGGGACTGAGCTCCTACAATGAGCAGTTCTTC. Its protein is CASSEGLSSYNEQFF. Full variable domain (outside the CDR3, taken from reference TRBV5-6 and TRBJ2-1): DAGVTQSPTHLIKTRGQQVTLRCSPKSGHDTVSWYQQALGQGPQFIFQYYEEEERQRGNFPDRFSGHQFPNYSSELNVNALLLGDSALYLCASSEGLSSYNEQFFGPGTRLTVL.

The rearrangement uses TRBV20-1 and TRBJ2-1; 8 bases align to TRBD2. CDR3 length: 14 amino acids. Germline CDR1 DFQATT, CDR2 SNEGSKA (reference sequence). J was trimmed by 2 bases and V by 2 bases; bases with no gene match: 2. DNA of the CDR3: TGCAGTGCTAGACGGGGGGGAGCCTACAATGAGCAGTTCTTC. It is translated as CSARRGGAYNEQFF.

The V gene is TRBV6-5, the J gene TRBJ1-1, with D possibly matching TRBD1 (6 bases). The CDR3 runs 13 residues. CDR1 and CDR2 from the germline V gene are MNHEY and SVGAGI. V lost 4 bases to trimming and J lost 11 bases, with 17 bases between them. The CDR3 here is CASSWTGQTGAFF. CDR3 nucleotides: TGTGCCAGCAGTTGGACGGGACAAACCGGCGCTTTCTTT.

This clonotype was observed many times. J is TRBJ1-1 and V is TRBV7-9; D gene unclear. Germline assignment: CDR1 SEHNR and CDR2 FQNEAQ (reference sequence). Trimming removed 5 bases from V and 8 bases from J, with 12 bases in between. The CDR3 contains 12 residues. The CDR3 region is CASSPLGWEAFF. The CDR3 DNA sequence: TGTGCCAGCAGCCCTCTGGGTTGGGAAGCTTTCTTT. Using reference TRBV7-9 and TRBJ1-1 for the parts outside the CDR3, the full variable domain is DTGVSQNPRHKITKRGQNVTFRCDPISEHNRLYWYRQTLGQGPEFLTYFQNEAQLEKSRLLSDRFSAERPKGSFSTLEIQRTEQGDSAMYLCASSPLGWEAFFGQGTRLTVV.

The chain carries TRBV9 and TRBJ2-1, with 9 positions matching TRBD1. The V gene end was trimmed by 3 bases and the J gene end by 9 bases; junction bases not matched to a gene: 13. Germline V gene data show CDR1 as SGDLS and CDR2 as YYNGEE. This CDR3 has 16 amino acids. The CDR3 is CASSEGIGQGSIEQFF. For the CDR3, the DNA is TGTGCCAGCAGCGAGGGCATAGGACAGGGGTCCATTGAGCAGTTCTTC.

In this sample, this clonotype turned up a few times. This chain connects TRBV28 to TRBJ2-7, with D perhaps TRBD1 or TRBD2 (5 bases each). The CDR3 length is 13 residues. The germline V gene has CDR1 MDHEN and CDR2 SYDVKM. V lost 8 bases, J lost 3 bases, and 14 bases lay in between. The chain's CDR3 is CASAASGLYEQYV. The CDR3 DNA is TGTGCCAGCGCAGCTTCGGGGCTCTACGAGCAGTACGTC.

The chain carries TRBV7-9 and TRBJ2-3; TRBD2 matches 10 bases. J was trimmed by 6 bases and V by 1 base; bases with no gene match: 4. This CDR3 region has 15 residues. Germline CDR1 and CDR2: SEHNR and FQNEAQ (reference sequence). CDR3 residues: CASSLGASGGDTQYF. The CDR3 DNA follows: TGTGCCAGCAGCTTAGGGGCTAGCGGGGGTGATACGCAGTATTTT.

The chain is built from TRBV6-2 or TRBV6-3 and TRBJ2-7, with D unclear. The CDR3 sequence is 12 residues long. Per germline, CDR1 MNHEY and CDR2 SVGEGT. V was pared by 6 bases and J by 0 bases, with 6 bases between. The CDR3 nucleotides are TGTGCCAGCAGATACAGCTCCTACGAGCAGTACGTC. It codes for CASRYSSYEQYV.

J is TRBJ1-4 and V is TRBV20-1; TRBD1 aligns across 7 bases. CDR3 size: 15 residues. Germline V lookup: CDR1 DFQATT, CDR2 SNEGSKA (reference sequence). The V gene end was trimmed by 8 bases and the J gene end by 4 bases; junction bases not matched to a gene: 13. CDR3: CSTRPTGNDNEKLFF. The CDR3 nucleotides read TGCAGTACCCGGCCGACAGGGAATGATAATGAAAAACTGTTTTTT.

The chain carries TRBV30 and TRBJ1-1; D uncertain. The germline V gene has CDR1 GTSNPN and CDR2 SVGIG (reference sequence). The CDR3 is 10 residues long. The V end was cut by 5 bases, the J end by 7 bases, with 8 bases between. The CDR3 loop is CAWGPGEAFF. CDR3 in DNA: TGTGCCTGGGGCCCCGGTGAAGCTTTCTTT.